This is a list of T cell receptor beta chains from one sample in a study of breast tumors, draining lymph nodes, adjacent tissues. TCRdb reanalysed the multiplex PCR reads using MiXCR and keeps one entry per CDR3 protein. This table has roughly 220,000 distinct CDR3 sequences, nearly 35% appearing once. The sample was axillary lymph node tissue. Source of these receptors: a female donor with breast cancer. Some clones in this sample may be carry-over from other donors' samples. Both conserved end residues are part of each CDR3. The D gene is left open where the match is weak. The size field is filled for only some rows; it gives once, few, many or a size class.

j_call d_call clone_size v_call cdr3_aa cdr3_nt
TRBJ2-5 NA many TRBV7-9 CASSITPALQETQYF TGTGCCAGCAGCATCACCCCGGCCCTCCAAGAGACCCAGTACTTC
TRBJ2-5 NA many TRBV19 CASRPRETQYF TGTGCCAGTAGGCCTAGGGAGACCCAGTACTTC
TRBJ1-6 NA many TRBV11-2 CASSLDVRPGDSPLHF TGTGCCAGCAGCTTAGATGTGCGTCCCGGGGATTCACCCCTCCACTTT
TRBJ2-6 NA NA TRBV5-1 CASSSSGLGANVLTF TGCGCCAGCAGCTCCAGTGGACTTGGGGCCAACGTCCTGACTTTC
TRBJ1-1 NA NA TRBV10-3 CAISGGRGLGNTEAFF TGTGCCATCAGTGGGGGACGGGGACTTGGGAACACTGAAGCTTTCTTT
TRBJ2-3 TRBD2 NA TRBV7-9 CASRIGTSQTTDTQYF TGTGCCAGCAGAATAGGGACTAGCCAAACCACAGATACGCAGTATTTT
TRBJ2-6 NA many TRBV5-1 CASSLGWAGANVLTF TGCGCCAGCAGCCTTGGGTGGGCTGGGGCCAACGTCCTGACTTTC
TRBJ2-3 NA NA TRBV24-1 CATSDGGAAGTQYF TGCGCCACCAGTGACGGCGGGGCAGCAGGTACGCAGTATTTT
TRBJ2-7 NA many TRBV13 CASSPFSYEQYF TGTGCCAGCAGCCCCTTCTCCTACGAGCAGTACTTC
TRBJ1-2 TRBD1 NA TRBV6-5 CASSYSGTAYGYTF TGTGCCAGCAGTTACTCGGGGACAGCCTATGGCTACACCTTC
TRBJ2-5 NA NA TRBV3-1 CASSHTGGETQYF TGTGCCAGCAGCCATACAGGCGGAGAGACCCAGTACTTC
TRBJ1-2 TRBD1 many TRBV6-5 CASSSGQGAIGYTF TGTGCCAGCAGTTCCGGACAGGGGGCGATTGGCTACACCTTC
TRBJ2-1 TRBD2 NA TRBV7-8 CASSLRAGGHNEQFF TGTGCCAGCAGCTTGAGGGCGGGGGGCCACAATGAGCAGTTCTTC